The 24 T cell receptor beta chains below were found in one sample sequenced in a study of shared clonotypes between healthy human individuals. Positively selected for CCR7, the CD45RO-negative cells used as naive CD8 cells excluded terminally differentiated effector memory CD45RA+ cells. The protocol was immunoSEQ multiplex PCR, while the TCRdb copy is restricted to in-frame clones and leaves out a portion. The repertoire holds approximately 2,000,000 clones, approximately 92% seen once, with roughly 1.7% in the top ten. Sequencing used naive CD8+ T cells from PBMCs. The receptors originated from a man aged 18 to 29 in good health. Some clones in this sample may be carry-over from other donors' samples.

The rearrangement uses TRBV4-1 and TRBJ2-7, with D perhaps being TRBD1 or TRBD2 (6 bases each). The CDR3 loop spans 15 amino acids. Between the trimmed V and J ends, which lost 1 base and 3 bases, there was a span of 13 bases. The germline gives CDR1 MGHRA, CDR2 YSYEKL. CDR3 DNA sequence: TGCGCCAGCAGCCAAGTTCAGGGGAGGAACTACGAGCAGTACTTC. Amino acids: CASSQVQGRNYEQYF.

This chain joins TRBV7-9 and TRBJ1-2; D possibly corresponds to TRBD1 (5 bases). The CDR3 has 15 residues. The germline gives CDR1 SEHNR, CDR2 FQNEAQ (reference sequence). V was shortened by 1 base and J by 9 bases, with 18 bases between the two germline ends. The CDR3 loop reads CASSLGEPAGPSYTF. The DNA of the CDR3 is TGTGCCAGCAGCTTAGGGGAACCGGCAGGGCCGAGCTACACCTTC.

As for this clone: This sample also contains other DNA sequences that code for the same CDR3. The rearrangement links TRBV7-2 to TRBJ2-7; 7 bases map to TRBD2. Trimming removed 5 bases from V and 7 bases from J; junction bases left unmatched: 5. The CDR3 extends over 12 amino acids. The V gene's germline CDR1 is SGHTA and CDR2 FQGNSA. CDR3 in amino acids: CASSRGRGEQYF. In DNA, the CDR3 is TGTGCCAGCAGCCGTGGGAGGGGTGAGCAGTACTTC.

Worth noting for this clone: This same CDR3 is encoded by further DNA sequences in the sample. V and J are TRBV27 and TRBJ1-5; D possibly corresponds to TRBD1 (5 bases). CDR1 is MNHEY, CDR2 SMNVEV, per germline (reference sequence). The CDR3 loop spans 14 amino acids. V shed 2 bases and J shed 2 bases, with 7 bases lying between them. CDR3 in DNA: TGTGCCAGCAGTTTACGGGACGGCAATCAGCCCCAGCATTTT. Protein: CASSLRDGNQPQHF.

Concerning this clone: A much larger clone lies one base from this, so it may be a read error. Other DNA sequences from this sample encode an identical CDR3 as well. J is TRBJ2-7 and V is TRBV28; tentative D call: TRBD2 (5 bases). CDR3 length: 13 amino acids. The germline V gene encodes CDR1 MDHEN and CDR2 SYDVKM. V lost 2 bases to trimming and J lost 0 bases, with 5 bases between them. The CDR3 bases are TGTGCCAGCAGTTTAGGGAGCTCCTACGAGCAGTACTTC. Its protein product is CASSLGSSYEQYF.

The chain has TRBV15 and TRBJ2-7; D ambiguous. This CDR3 is built from 16 residues. The germline V gene encodes CDR1 LNHNV and CDR2 YYDKDF (reference sequence). Trimming took off 0 bases at V and 0 bases at J, with 12 bases between the two ends. CDR3 sequence: CATSRDLSAVSYEQYF. CDR3 DNA sequence: TGTGCCACCAGCAGAGATTTGTCCGCAGTCTCCTACGAGCAGTACTTC.

The chain combines TRBV19 with TRBJ2-2; D ambiguous. The CDR3 has 16 residues. The germline V gene has CDR1 LNHDA and CDR2 SQIVND (reference sequence). V shed 7 bases and J shed 1 base, with 16 bases lying between them. The CDR3 DNA reads as TGTGCCAGTACCCATCCGGGCTACCTGAACACCGGGGAGCTGTTTTTT. This gives the protein CASTHPGYLNTGELFF.

The chain employs TRBV21-1 and TRBJ1-4. TRBV21-1 is assigned pseudogene status. The length of the CDR3 is 11 residues. As DNA, the CDR3 is TGTGCCAGCAGCTCGGCGGGGGAACTGTTTTTT. Protein sequence: CASSSAGELFF.

The chain carries TRBV21-1 and TRBJ2-1; TRBD2 was called by the table and not checked on the DNA. TRBV21-1 is flagged as a pseudogene. CDR3 length: 18 amino acids. The CDR3 region has the DNA TGTGCCAGCAGCAAGATTCCCGGCAGCGGGAGTACCCACAATGAGCAGTTCTTC. Its protein product is CASSKIPGSGSTHNEQFF.

J is TRBJ2-7 and V is TRBV28; TRBD1 agrees at 8 bases. V gave up 2 bases and J gave up 7 bases; unmatched junction bases: 7. CDR1 MDHEN and CDR2 SYDVKM come from the germline V gene. This CDR3 has 14 amino acids. For the CDR3, the DNA is TGTGCCAGCAGTTTACAAGATAACAGGGGGGAGCAGTACTTC. Protein product: CASSLQDNRGEQYF.

The chain links TRBV11-2 to TRBJ2-7; D gene uncertain. The CDR3 has 14 residues. V lost 1 base, J lost 3 bases, and 10 bases lay in between. CDR1 is SGHAT and CDR2 is FQNNGV in the germline V gene. The CDR3 DNA is TGTGCCAGCAGCTTAGCCCATCAAATCTACGAGCAGTACTTC. It codes for CASSLAHQIYEQYF.

The chain recombines TRBV4-2 with TRBJ2-2; D is possibly TRBD2 (5 bases). Germline lookup yields CDR1 LGHNA and CDR2 YNFKEQ. V lost 0 bases and J lost 0, with 17 bases in between. The length of the CDR3 is 19 residues. The CDR3 spells CASSQEGWNIATNTGELFF. In nucleotides, the CDR3 is TGTGCCAGCAGCCAAGAAGGGTGGAATATAGCGACGAACACCGGGGAGCTGTTTTTT.

The V call is TRBV4-3, the J call TRBJ2-7; 9 bases match TRBD2. CDR3 size: 17 residues. From germline, CDR1 is LGHNA and CDR2 YSLEER. V lost 0 bases and J lost 1; bases outside the gene matches: 7. CDR3 residues: CASSQDVAREGSYEQYF. The CDR3, as DNA: TGCGCCAGCAGCCAAGATGTCGCGCGGGAGGGGTCCTACGAGCAGTACTTC.

The V and J genes are TRBV30 and TRBJ2-1; 9 bases fit TRBD2. V trimming: 0 bases; J trimming: 4 bases; junction bases outside the gene matches: 7. The CDR3 spans 16 residues. Per germline, CDR1 GTSNPN and CDR2 SVGIG (reference sequence). CDR3 sequence reads: CAWSVRGLALYNEQFF. The DNA for the CDR3 is TGTGCCTGGAGTGTCCGGGGACTAGCCCTTTACAATGAGCAGTTCTTC.

In the case of this clone: One end of the junction varies from germline; a read error may be responsible. V gene TRBV5-1 combines with J gene TRBJ2-1; no clear D. The length of the CDR3 is 12 residues. The germline gives CDR1 SGHRS, CDR2 YFSETQ. CDR3 coding DNA: TGCGCCAGCCGCTTGGGCTCCAATGAGCAGTTCTTC. As protein: CASRLGSNEQFF.

Regarding this clone: In the same sample, other DNA sequences code for this CDR3. This chain links TRBV6-5 with TRBJ1-1, with D tentatively TRBD1 (5 bases). The CDR3 loop spans 14 amino acids. The germline V gene has CDR1 MNHEY and CDR2 SVGAGI. V was pared by 4 bases and J by 1 base, with 10 bases between. The CDR3 DNA follows: TGTGCCAGCAGTTTCACCGGGACGAACACTGAAGCTTTCTTT. It yields the protein CASSFTGTNTEAFF.

This clone was seen a handful of times. V gene TRBV2 combines with J gene TRBJ1-5; no reliable D call. This CDR3 has 13 amino acids. Germline CDR1 SNHLY, CDR2 FYNNEI. V was pared by 7 bases and J by 2 bases, with 9 bases between. The CDR3 reads CASNWVGNQPQHF. CDR3 DNA sequence: TGTGCCAGCAACTGGGTGGGCAATCAGCCCCAGCATTTT.

V usage is TRBV25-1 and J usage is TRBJ2-3; D ambiguous. The length of the CDR3 is 18 residues. Germline CDR1 reads MGHDK; CDR2 reads SYGVNS. Trimming left V 3 bases short and J 0 bases short, with 19 bases between. The CDR3 spells CASSEGLDVPPSTDTQYF. CDR3 in DNA: TGTGCCAGCAGTGAGGGGTTGGACGTCCCTCCTAGCACAGATACGCAGTATTTT.

The V gene is TRBV12-5, the J gene TRBJ2-3, with a possible D match to TRBD1 (7 bases). V was pared by 6 bases and J by 7 bases, with 14 bases between. The germline gives CDR1 LGHNT, CDR2 FRNRAP. This CDR3 region has 13 residues. The CDR3 region has the DNA TGTGCTAGTGGCACCGACAGGGACTATACGCAGTATTTT. This encodes CASGTDRDYTQYF. Complete variable domain (other parts from reference TRBV12-5 and TRBJ2-3): DARVTQTPRHKVTEMGQEVTMRCQPILGHNTVFWYRQTMMQGLELLAYFRNRAPLDDSGMPKDRFSAEMPDATLATLKIQPSEPRDSAVYFCASGTDRDYTQYFGPGTRLTVL.

The genes are TRBV27 and TRBJ2-3; 13 bases match TRBD2. There are 14 residues in the CDR3. Losses at the gene ends were 4 bases for V and 13 bases for J; bases not matched to a gene: 8. In germline, CDR1 is MNHEY, CDR2 SMNVEV (reference sequence). The CDR3 sequence is CASSSWTSGSTEYF. CDR3 nucleotide sequence: TGTGCCAGCAGTTCCTGGACTAGCGGGAGTACTGAGTATTTT.

This clone was seen only once. The V and J genes are TRBV4-1 and TRBJ2-5; D possibly corresponds to TRBD2 (5 bases). Germline loops: CDR1 MGHRA, CDR2 YSYEKL. CDR3 length equals 17 residues. Trimming left V 1 base short and J 0 bases short, with 15 bases between. The CDR3 sequence: CASSQVTRLAHQETQYF. The CDR3 region has the DNA TGCGCCAGCAGCCAAGTGACGAGGCTAGCCCACCAAGAGACCCAGTACTTC.

The chain has TRBV28 and TRBJ2-7; 9 nucleotides agree with TRBD1. CDR1 MDHEN and CDR2 SYDVKM come from the germline V gene. The CDR3 length is 14 residues. Trimming cost V 6 bases and J 6 bases; bases outside gene matches: 9. CDR3 DNA: TGTGCCAGCAGCCTGGACAGGGGCCCCGGCGAGCAGTACTTC. Protein: CASSLDRGPGEQYF. The full variable domain, rest sourced from reference TRBV28 and TRBJ2-7, is DVKVTQSSRYLVKRTGEKVFLECVQDMDHENMFWYRQDPGLGLRLIYFSYDVKMKEKGDIPEGYSVSREKKERFSLILESASTNQTSMYLCASSLDRGPGEQYFGPGTRLTVT.

V usage is TRBV6-1 and J usage is TRBJ1-5; D ambiguous. Trimming left V 7 bases short and J 0 bases short, with 10 bases between. This CDR3 region has 14 residues. Germline values: CDR1 MNHNS, CDR2 SASEGT. The CDR3 here is CASNQRLSNQPQHF. CDR3 in DNA: TGTGCCAGCAACCAGCGGCTTAGCAATCAGCCCCAGCATTTT.

The table lists this clone with a count of one. Other DNA variants within this sample encode the same CDR3. The rearrangement joins TRBV7-9 to TRBJ2-1; 7 nucleotides line up with TRBD2. This CDR3 has 16 amino acids. Germline values: CDR1 SEHNR, CDR2 FQNEAQ (reference sequence). With V trimmed by 1 base and J by 2 bases, 5 bases remained unmatched. In nucleotides, the CDR3 is TGTGCCAGCAGCTTAGTCCCGGGAGGACCCTACAATGAGCAGTTCTTC. Protein: CASSLVPGGPYNEQFF.